The following is a T cell receptor (beta chain) sequence with its context. The data derive from a study of blood T cell repertoires in COVID-19. Study overall: Material from acute and convalescent COVID-19 was sourced from the United States, Italy and Spain. Nucleic acid was either cDNA or gDNA, and it came from T cells, B-cell-depleted T cells, or PBMCs.

This CDR3 contains 16 residues. Germline V gives CDR1 SGHVS, CDR2 FQNEAQ. V trimming: 2 bases; J trimming: 2 bases; junction bases outside the gene matches: 8. The authors' processing: From reference gene primer amplification, estimates of nucleated cell counts were derived. The method was immunoSEQ multiplex PCR; TCRdb's version includes in-frame clones alone and lacks a portion of them. V and J calls and clone size are those listed in that table; D and trimming were worked out from the DNA. This sample has approximately 93,000 clones, with 72% found just once. The sequence was obtained from a woman at least 80 years old with acute or convalescent COVID-19. J is TRBJ1-2 and V is TRBV7-8; 7 nucleotides line up with TRBD1. The sample was peripheral blood. CDR3 bases: TGTGCCAGCAGCTTAAATGTCGGACAGGCAAACTATGGCTACACCTTC. Protein: CASSLNVGQANYGYTF.